Each of the 29 T cell receptor beta chains below was sequenced from the same sample in a study of metastatic and nonmetastatic thyroid tumors. Via MiXCR, TCRdb re-called the PCR reads. This table has more than 7,000 clones, under 30% appearing once. None of the patients had undergone any treatment ahead of thyroid surgery. Sequencing input: adjacent normal tissue. The receptor set was obtained from a female donor with papillary thyroid cancer or a benign thyroid nodule (not recorded which). Some clones in this sample may be carry-over from other donors' samples.

This clone has at least ten counts. The rearrangement links TRBV18 to TRBJ2-3; 10 nucleotides align to TRBD2. Germline CDR1 and CDR2: KGHSH and LQKENI. J was trimmed by 1 base and V by 6 bases; bases with no gene match: 13. This CDR3 contains 18 residues. This chain's CDR3 is CASSPVASGGRGTDTQYF. The CDR3 region has the DNA TGTGCCAGCTCCCCTGTGGCTAGCGGGGGCCGGGGCACAGATACGCAGTATTTT.

V and J are TRBV4-3 and TRBJ2-2; a possible D gene is TRBD1 (5 bases). CDR3 length equals 15 residues. Germline V gene lookup returns CDR1 LGHNA and CDR2 YSLEER. V lost 1 base and J lost 3, with 9 bases in between. As DNA, the CDR3 is TGCGCCAGCAGCCAAGTTCAGGGATACACCGGGGAGCTGTTTTTT. Translating it yields CASSQVQGYTGELFF.

This clone has more than one count but fewer than ten. The V and J genes are TRBV20-1 and TRBJ1-2; TRBD1 agrees at 8 bases. J gave up 1 base and V 1 base, and 5 bases lay outside the gene matches. This CDR3 spans 15 amino acids. Germline CDR1 is DFQATT and CDR2 is SNEGSKA (reference sequence). CDR3 residues: CSARVGGQGNYGYTF. CDR3 sequence (DNA): TGCAGTGCTAGAGTTGGTGGACAGGGTAACTATGGCTACACCTTC.

The chain is built from TRBV5-1 and TRBJ1-1; D is perhaps TRBD1 (5 bases). This CDR3 has 15 amino acids. V gave up 0 bases and J gave up 7 bases, with 16 bases separating them. From germline, CDR1 is SGHRS and CDR2 YFSETQ. CDR3: CASSLAGGSALEAFF. The CDR3 DNA reads TGCGCCAGCAGCTTGGCCGGGGGGTCGGCCCTTGAAGCTTTCTTT.

The chain uses TRBV20-1 and TRBJ2-5; 7 positions match TRBD2. The CDR3 has 15 residues. In germline, CDR1 is DFQATT, CDR2 SNEGSKA (reference sequence). Unmatched junction bases numbered 6, after V lost 2 bases and J lost 0 bases. The CDR3 DNA follows: TGCAGTGCTAGAAGCGCGGGAGAGTACCAAGAGACCCAGTACTTC. It codes for CSARSAGEYQETQYF.

In its sample, this clone is large. This sequence joins TRBV2 and TRBJ1-1; TRBD1 might be the D (5 bases). Germline V gives CDR1 SNHLY, CDR2 FYNNEI. Trimming took 3 bases from V and 0 from J, leaving 11 bases between them. This CDR3 has 15 amino acids. CDR3 DNA sequence: TGTGCCAGCAGTGACGGGGGGATTATGAACACTGAAGCTTTCTTT. Translating it yields CASSDGGIMNTEAFF.

This clone is labeled as medium-sized. The chain employs TRBV14 and TRBJ2-2, with a possible D match to TRBD2 (5 bases). Germline values: CDR1 SGHDN, CDR2 FVKESK. The CDR3 is 16 residues long. V was cut by 5 bases and J by 6 bases, with 19 bases left in between. This CDR3 reads CASSLYPDLEAGELFF. For the CDR3, the DNA is TGTGCCAGCAGCTTATACCCCGACTTGGAGGCCGGGGAGCTGTTTTTT.

This clone is deemed medium-sized. The gene calls are TRBV28 and TRBJ1-6; D possibly corresponds to TRBD1 (5 bases). Germline values: CDR1 MDHEN, CDR2 SYDVKM. The length of the CDR3 is 17 residues. Trimming stripped 3 bases from V and 0 bases from J, with 12 bases between. The CDR3 sequence is CASSLARGASYNSPLHF. In DNA form, the CDR3 reads TGTGCCAGCAGTTTGGCGAGGGGTGCCTCCTATAATTCACCCCTCCACTTT.

This sequence joins TRBV20-1 and TRBJ1-1; weak D call: TRBD1 (5 bases). The CDR3 has 15 residues. CDR1 DFQATT and CDR2 SNEGSKA come from the germline V gene (reference sequence). V lost 0 bases to trimming and J lost 13 bases, with 24 bases between them. CDR3 bases: TGCAGTGCTAGAGAAGGGTCCGGGTGGGGGACTGTTGGTTTCTTT. Amino acids: CSAREGSGWGTVGFF.

This chain links TRBV30 with TRBJ2-7; D is unclear. V lost 0 bases and J 0 bases, leaving 15 bases between the germline ends. CDR3 length equals 16 residues. Germline assignment: CDR1 GTSNPN and CDR2 SVGIG (reference sequence). CDR3 amino acids: CAWSVRAAKSSYEQYF. CDR3 nucleotide sequence: TGTGCCTGGAGTGTACGGGCGGCAAAGAGCTCCTACGAGCAGTACTTC.

This clone is medium-sized by share. The chain recombines TRBV12-5 with TRBJ2-5, with 7 bases matching TRBD2. V shed 4 bases and J 9 bases; nucleotides not matched to a gene: 2. The CDR3 is 11 residues long. CDR1 is LGHNT and CDR2 is FRNRAP in the germline V gene. In nucleotides, the CDR3 is TGTGCTAGTGGTTCCGGGGGGTCCCAGTACTTC. Its translation is CASGSGGSQYF.

This clone was counted once. The genes are TRBV20-1 and TRBJ1-1; TRBD1 aligns across 8 bases. With V trimmed by 6 bases and J by 13 bases, 13 bases remained unmatched. This CDR3 is 12 amino acids long. Germline CDR1 is DFQATT and CDR2 is SNEGSKA (reference sequence). The CDR3 bases are TGCAGTGCCCCGGACAGGGCCCGTGTTGGTTTCTTT. Translating gives CSAPDRARVGFF.

The chain recombines TRBV4-1 with TRBJ2-1; 16 nucleotides align to TRBD2. Per germline, CDR1 MGHRA and CDR2 YSYEKL. The CDR3 loop spans 19 amino acids. V shed 5 bases, J shed 7 bases, and the junction held 14 bases outside the gene matches. The DNA of the CDR3 is TGCGCCAGCAGCACGGGACTAGCGGGAGGGCCTCGTGCGGTTAATGAGCAGTTCTTC. Translation: CASSTGLAGGPRAVNEQFF.

The J gene is TRBJ2-5, the V gene TRBV6-1; possibly TRBD2 for D (6 bases). The CDR3 runs to 13 residues. V shed 4 bases and J shed 5 bases, with 11 bases lying between them. CDR1 and CDR2 (germline): MNHNS, SASEGT. The CDR3 sequence: CASSVGGTETQYF. The CDR3 DNA reads TGTGCCAGCAGTGTGGGGGGAACGGAGACCCAGTACTTC.

This clone ranks as medium-sized. This chain joins TRBV30 and TRBJ1-1, with D hard to call. V dropped 0 bases and J dropped 5 bases, with 4 bases sitting between them. The CDR3 totals 11 residues. Germline V gives CDR1 GTSNPN, CDR2 SVGIG (reference sequence). This chain's CDR3 is CAWSVKTEAFF. The CDR3 coding sequence is TGTGCCTGGAGTGTAAAGACTGAAGCTTTCTTT.

The chain couples TRBV7-6 to TRBJ2-7, with 10 bases identical to TRBD2. The CDR3 is made up of 16 amino acids. CDR1 is SGHVS and CDR2 is FNYEAQ in the germline V gene. J gave up 0 bases and V 2 bases, and 4 bases lay outside the gene matches. As DNA, the CDR3 is TGTGCCAGCAGCTTACGGGCTAGCGGGAGCTCCTACGAGCAGTACTTC. Translated, it gives CASSLRASGSSYEQYF.

The chain has TRBV6-5 and TRBJ2-1; D is possibly TRBD1 or TRBD2 (5 bases each). The CDR3 is made up of 15 amino acids. CDR1 and CDR2 (germline): MNHEY, SVGAGI. Trimming cost V 6 bases and J 6 bases, with 18 bases left between them. In DNA, the CDR3 is TGTGCCAGCAGCCCCGGGGCAAGACCTCGCAATGAGCAGTTCTTC. This encodes CASSPGARPRNEQFF.

This clone rates as medium-sized. The chain combines TRBV19 with TRBJ1-1; TRBD1 is a possible D gene (5 bases). V was trimmed by 3 bases and J by 7 bases, leaving 18 bases between them. This CDR3 contains 15 residues. Germline loops: CDR1 LNHDA, CDR2 SQIVND (reference sequence). The CDR3, as DNA: TGTGCCAGTAGTATGATCGGAGGGGCCGGGATTGAAGCTTTCTTT. It specifies CASSMIGGAGIEAFF.

This clone is classed as medium-sized. The rearrangement uses TRBV7-2 and TRBJ2-3; weak D call: TRBD1 (6 bases). The CDR3 runs 18 residues. The ends were cut back, 2 bases at V and 8 bases at J, with 26 bases in the middle. Germline-derived CDR1 and CDR2 are SGHTA and FQGNSA. In DNA form, the CDR3 reads TGTGCCAGCAGCTTATTTGGAACAGGACCTACTAGAGGGGGTACGCAGTATTTT. Translated: CASSLFGTGPTRGGTQYF.

This clone is judged medium-sized. Within the sample, other DNA sequences also encode this same CDR3. This rearrangement joins TRBV3-1 to TRBJ1-2; unclear D gene. Trimming left V 1 base short and J 1 base short, with 7 bases between. Germline assignment: CDR1 LGHDT and CDR2 YNNKEL (reference sequence). CDR3 length: 14 residues. The CDR3 spells CASSQGRGNYGYTF. In DNA, the CDR3 is TGTGCCAGCAGCCAAGGACGGGGTAACTATGGCTACACCTTC.

This clone was picked up many times. The CDR3 protein is CAITAQGGSPLHF. CDR3 DNA sequence: TGTGCCATCACCGCTCAGGGAGGTTCACCCCTCCACTTT. The rearrangement uses TRBV10-3 and TRBJ1-6, with a weak D call TRBD1 (5 bases). The CDR3 loop spans 13 amino acids. Trimming stripped 7 bases from V and 9 bases from J, with 13 bases between. Germline values: CDR1 ENHRY, CDR2 SYGVKD.

This clone was seen more than once but under ten times. The rearrangement joins TRBV27 to TRBJ2-1; no reliable D call. Trimming cost V 6 bases and J 4 bases, with 19 bases left between them. From germline, CDR1 is MNHEY and CDR2 SMNVEV (reference sequence). This CDR3 has 16 residues. The CDR3 DNA reads as TGTGCCAGCAGCTACCGCCGCGGCCACCCTTACAATGAGCAGTTCTTC. The encoded protein is CASSYRRGHPYNEQFF.

The J gene is TRBJ1-4, the V gene TRBV9; weak D call: TRBD1 (5 bases). V lost 8 bases, J lost 4 bases, and 18 bases lay in between. The CDR3 spans 15 residues. CDR1 is SGDLS, CDR2 YYNGEE, per germline. The CDR3 protein is CARSWRGGGNEKLFF. The CDR3 DNA sequence: TGTGCCAGAAGTTGGCGGGGGGGTGGTAATGAAAAACTGTTTTTT.

This clone was detected ten times or more. This rearrangement joins TRBV6-1 to TRBJ2-2; possibly TRBD1 for D (5 bases). Germline V gene sequence: CDR1 MNHNS, CDR2 SASEGT. Trimming pared 5 bases from V and 2 bases from J, leaving 12 bases between. The CDR3 totals 15 residues. CDR3 bases: TGTGCCAGCAGTCTTCGAAGGGGAAACACCGGGGAGCTGTTTTTT. Encoded protein: CASSLRRGNTGELFF.

The chain recombines TRBV7-3 with TRBJ2-1; perhaps TRBD2 as D (6 bases). The CDR3 runs to 13 residues. The germline V and J ends were trimmed by 3 bases and 6 bases, with 9 bases remaining between them. In germline, CDR1 is SGHTA, CDR2 FQGTGA. In DNA form, the CDR3 reads TGTGCCAGCAGCTTGGAGGGTCTCAATGAGCAGTTCTTC. Protein product: CASSLEGLNEQFF.

This clone has only a few counts. The chain joins TRBV6-2 or TRBV6-3 to TRBJ2-2; D remains unclear. This CDR3 contains 16 residues. CDR1 and CDR2 from the germline V gene are MNHEY and SVGEGT. Between the trimmed V and J ends, which lost 0 bases and 0 bases, there was a span of 8 bases. The CDR3 nucleotides are TGTGCCAGCAGTTACTCGTGGGGTGCGAACACCGGGGAGCTGTTTTTT. It yields the protein CASSYSWGANTGELFF.

By frequency in the sample, this clone is medium-sized. CDR3 in DNA: TGTGCCAGCTCACTACGGACTAGCGGTTACAATGAGCAGTTCTTC. This translates into CASSLRTSGYNEQFF. J is TRBJ2-1 and V is TRBV18; 10 bases line up with TRBD2. The germline V gene encodes CDR1 KGHSH and CDR2 LQKENI. This CDR3 contains 15 residues. Trimming took 4 bases from V and 4 from J; bases not matched to a gene: 4.

The chain carries TRBV9 and TRBJ2-1; D gene uncertain. Germline CDR1 and CDR2: SGDLS and YYNGEE. The ends were cut back, 0 bases at V and 0 bases at J, with 7 bases in the middle. CDR3 length: 15 amino acids. The CDR3 sequence is CASSVGRSSYNEQFF. CDR3 nucleotide sequence: TGTGCCAGCAGCGTAGGGCGGAGCTCCTACAATGAGCAGTTCTTC.

This clone counts as medium-sized. The chain has TRBV7-2 and TRBJ1-5; D not resolved. This CDR3 is built from 12 residues. Trimming stripped 3 bases from V and 0 bases from J, with 0 bases between. Germline V gene lookup returns CDR1 SGHTA and CDR2 FQGNSA. Here the CDR3 reads CASSFSNQPQHF. Written as DNA, the CDR3 is TGTGCCAGCAGCTTTAGCAATCAGCCCCAGCATTTT. Together with reference TRBV7-2 and TRBJ1-5, the CDR3 gives the full variable domain: GAGVSQSPSNKVTEKGKDVELRCDPISGHTALYWYRQSLGQGLEFLIYFQGNSAPDKSGLPSDRFSAERTGGSVSTLTIQRTQQEDSAVYLCASSFSNQPQHFGDGTRLSIL.